The 28 T cell receptor beta chains below were found in one sample sequenced in a study of T cells in Graves' hyperthyroidism and ophthalmopathy. RNA transcripts provided the source from which TCR beta CDR3 regions were amplified. First-round RT-PCR targeting the TCR CDR3 was performed with the HTBI primer set. TCRdb itself ran the multiplex PCR reads through MiXCR, one entry per CDR3 protein. Among over 650,000 distinct CDR3 sequences, about 45% were seen once, and the ten largest hold roughly 7.2%. The sample consisted of peripheral blood or thyroid tissue (not recorded which). The receptor set was obtained from an adult man with Graves' disease, either hyperthyroidism or ophthalmopathy (not recorded which).

This chain joins TRBV29-1 and TRBJ2-2; TRBD2 aligns across 7 bases. The CDR3 consists of 15 residues. Germline CDR1 is SQVTM and CDR2 is ANQGSEA. V was clipped by 5 bases and J by 4 bases; unmatched bases: 10. DNA for the CDR3: TGCAGCGTTAGGTTTGGGGAGGGGCGCACCGGGGAGCTGTTTTTT. This translates into CSVRFGEGRTGELFF.

The chain joins TRBV7-9 to TRBJ2-5, with D tentatively TRBD1 (7 bases). Trimming removed 2 bases at V and 1 base at J, with 11 bases between. The CDR3 covers 15 residues. Germline loops: CDR1 SEHNR, CDR2 FQNEAQ (reference sequence). CDR3 residues: CASSLRQGGQETQYF. The CDR3 DNA is TGTGCCAGCAGCTTACGGCAGGGGGGCCAAGAGACCCAGTACTTC. Drawing the rest from reference TRBV7-9 and TRBJ2-5, the complete variable domain is DTGVSQNPRHKITKRGQNVTFRCDPISEHNRLYWYRQTLGQGPEFLTYFQNEAQLEKSRLLSDRFSAERPKGSFSTLEIQRTEQGDSAMYLCASSLRQGGQETQYFGPGTRLLVL.

In the case of this clonotype: This CDR3 is missing its conserved last phenylalanine or tryptophan, likely due to a read error. The chain has TRBV7-2 and TRBJ2-7; D ambiguous. V was pared by 5 bases and J by 4 bases, with 6 bases between. The CDR3 has 11 amino acids. Per the germline V gene, CDR1 is SGHTA and CDR2 is FQGNSA. The DNA for the CDR3 is TGTGCCAGCAGCCAAATATACGAGCAGTACCTC. The encoded protein is CASSQIYEQYL.

The chain uses TRBV9 and TRBJ1-2; 8 nucleotides align to TRBD1. Germline CDR1 is SGDLS and CDR2 is YYNGEE. V lost 4 bases, J lost 8 bases, and 16 bases stayed unmatched. This CDR3 has 16 residues. In nucleotides, the CDR3 is TGTGCCAGCAGCCAAGGGACCGGGACAGGAGGTTACGGCTACACCTTC. Its translation: CASSQGTGTGGYGYTF.

The chain has TRBV19 and TRBJ1-2; 8 positions agree with TRBD1. The ends lost 1 base at V and 8 bases at J; junction bases unmatched: 3. Germline CDR1 LNHDA, CDR2 SQIVND (reference sequence). The CDR3 has 13 amino acids. The CDR3 loop reads CASSIARGHGYTF. The DNA of the CDR3 is TGTGCCAGTAGTATAGCCAGGGGGCACGGCTACACCTTC.

This clonotype was recorded many times. The chain uses TRBV10-3 and TRBJ2-7; no firm D call. Germline V CDR1 and CDR2: ENHRY, SYGVKD. The CDR3 runs to 14 residues. Trimming stripped 2 bases from V and 1 base from J, with 9 bases between. CDR3 DNA sequence: TGTGCCATCAGTGAGAGGTTATTGTCCTACGAGCAGTACTTC. Its protein product is CAISERLLSYEQYF.

This clonotype came up many times. V is TRBV5-1 and J is TRBJ1-2, with D uncertain. The CDR3 loop spans 14 amino acids. Germline V gene sequence: CDR1 SGHRS, CDR2 YFSETQ. The germline V and J ends were trimmed by 0 bases and 4 bases, with 10 bases remaining between them. The CDR3 nucleotides read TGCGCCAGCAGCTTGGGACACTTTGGCTATGGCTACACCTTC. The encoded protein is CASSLGHFGYGYTF.

This clonotype was counted only a few times. The chain uses TRBV5-5 and TRBJ1-1, with D perhaps TRBD1 (6 bases). V was clipped by 4 bases and J by 6 bases, with 13 bases between them. Germline-derived CDR1 and CDR2 are SGHKS and YYEKEE (reference sequence). The CDR3 totals 13 residues. The CDR3: CASSPGTPSEAFF. CDR3 in DNA: TGTGCCAGCAGCCCAGGGACACCCTCTGAAGCTTTCTTT.

This clonotype appeared many times. The chain employs TRBV7-9 and TRBJ2-7; D tentatively fits TRBD1 or TRBD2 (5 bases each). CDR3 size: 13 residues. Trimming pared 4 bases from V and 4 bases from J, leaving 11 bases between. Germline V gives CDR1 SEHNR, CDR2 FQNEAQ (reference sequence). The CDR3 here is CASSWGTAYEQYF. CDR3 DNA: TGTGCCAGCAGCTGGGGGACGGCGTACGAGCAGTACTTC.

This clonotype was seen ten or more times. The chain combines TRBV9 with TRBJ1-6; D may be TRBD1 (5 bases). CDR3 length: 14 residues. The V and J ends lost 3 bases and 6 bases respectively, with 10 bases between them. Germline loops: CDR1 SGDLS, CDR2 YYNGEE. CDR3 region: CASSARGSNSPLHF. The CDR3 coding sequence is TGTGCCAGCAGCGCCCGGGGCTCTAATTCACCCCTCCACTTT.

This clonotype occurred once. The genes are TRBV20-1 and TRBJ2-5, with D perhaps matching TRBD1 or TRBD2 (6 bases each). Germline loops: CDR1 DFQATT, CDR2 SNEGSKA (reference sequence). Trimming stripped 3 bases from V and 5 bases from J, with 10 bases between. This CDR3 has 12 residues. CDR3 residues: CSASGGYETQYF. As DNA, the CDR3 is TGCAGTGCTAGCGGGGGCTATGAGACCCAGTACTTC.

This clonotype was detected ten times or more. For the CDR3, the DNA is TGTGCCAGCCGCCGGGACAGCGCAGAAAAACTGTTTTTT. As protein: CASRRDSAEKLFF. The chain links TRBV2 to TRBJ1-4; 7 positions match TRBD1. The germline V gene encodes CDR1 SNHLY and CDR2 FYNNEI. Trimming took 8 bases from V and 8 from J; bases not matched to a gene: 8. The CDR3 totals 13 residues.

This chain joins TRBV24-1 and TRBJ1-5; D is possibly TRBD1 (5 bases). Trimming removed 2 bases at V and 11 bases at J, with 21 bases between. The germline V gene has CDR1 KGHDR and CDR2 SFDVKD. The CDR3 runs 16 residues. CDR3 DNA sequence: TGTGCCACCAGTGATTATGGGGCGGAAAGCCAAGAGACCCAGCATTTT. Amino acids: CATSDYGAESQETQHF.

This clonotype was counted ten times or more. The chain links TRBV29-1 to TRBJ1-4, with D perhaps TRBD1 (6 bases). Germline V gives CDR1 SQVTM, CDR2 ANQGSEA. The CDR3 has 14 residues. Trimming left V 4 bases short and J 2 bases short, with 11 bases between. CDR3 region: CSVGGRGTNEKLFF. The CDR3 DNA is TGCAGCGTTGGTGGTAGGGGGACTAATGAAAAACTGTTTTTT. Variable domain in full (rest from reference TRBV29-1 and TRBJ1-4): SAVISQKPSRDICQRGTSLTIQCQVDSQVTMMFWYRQQPGQSLTLIATANQGSEATYESGFVIDKFPISRPNLTFSTLTVSNMSPEDSSIYLCSVGGRGTNEKLFFGSGTQLSVL.

V and J are TRBV15 and TRBJ2-5, with 7 bases identical to TRBD1. Germline CDR1 is LNHNV and CDR2 is YYDKDF (reference sequence). V lost 5 bases, J lost 3 bases, and 6 bases stayed unmatched. The CDR3 loop spans 14 amino acids. CDR3 nucleotide sequence: TGTGCCACCAGCGTCCGGGACAGTGAAGAGACCCAGTACTTC. Protein product: CATSVRDSEETQYF. The whole variable domain, remainder taken from reference TRBV15 and TRBJ2-5, is DAMVIQNPRYQVTQFGKPVTLSCSQTLNHNVMYWYQQKSSQAPKLLFHYYDKDFNNEADTPDNFQSRRPNTSFCFLDIRSPGLGDTAMYLCATSVRDSEETQYFGPGTRLLVL.

This clonotype appeared a few times. The chain joins TRBV7-2 to TRBJ2-2; D tentatively fits TRBD1 or TRBD2 (6 bases each). The CDR3 covers 16 residues. From germline, CDR1 is SGHTA and CDR2 FQGNSA. Deletions cut 7 bases from V and 1 base from J, with 16 bases between. The CDR3 bases are TGTGCCAGCATCAGTCGGGGGCATCTGAACACCGGGGAGCTGTTTTTT. This translates into CASISRGHLNTGELFF.

V is TRBV7-9 and J is TRBJ2-7, with D unresolved. Germline values: CDR1 SEHNR, CDR2 FQNEAQ (reference sequence). The CDR3 runs to 13 residues. Trimming stripped 7 bases from V and 5 bases from J, with 15 bases between. CDR3 nucleotide sequence: TGTGCCAGCACCCACGAGCTTCGCGACGAGCAGTACTTC. The encoded protein is CASTHELRDEQYF. Looking up the rest from reference TRBV7-9 and TRBJ2-7 gives the full variable domain: DTGVSQNPRHKITKRGQNVTFRCDPISEHNRLYWYRQTLGQGPEFLTYFQNEAQLEKSRLLSDRFSAERPKGSFSTLEIQRTEQGDSAMYLCASTHELRDEQYFGPGTRLTVT.

This clonotype was seen at least ten times. The CDR3, as DNA: TGCGCCAGCAGCTTGGAACAGGACGGGAAAGCTTTCTTT. This encodes CASSLEQDGKAFF. The chain uses TRBV5-1 and TRBJ1-1; possibly TRBD1 for D (5 bases). Trimming took off 0 bases at V and 9 bases at J, with 12 bases between the two ends. CDR1 and CDR2 from the germline V gene are SGHRS and YFSETQ. The CDR3 spans 13 residues.

The rearrangement links TRBV12-3 or TRBV12-4 to TRBJ2-5; D gene unclear. TRBJ2-7 matches the DNA end more closely, so the J call is doubtful. The CDR3 has 14 amino acids. CDR3 in DNA: TGTGCCAGCAGTTTCCCGCCTAATGTGTACGAGCAGTACTTC. This codes for CASSFPPNVYEQYF.

Worth noting for this clonotype: Given a much more abundant clone one base away, this may be a read error. The V call is TRBV20-1, the J call TRBJ2-7; TRBD1 matches 11 bases. The CDR3 is made up of 13 amino acids. Germline V gene lookup returns CDR1 DFQATT and CDR2 SNEGSKA (reference sequence). CDR3 in DNA: TGCAGTGCTTGTACCGGGACAGGGGGTGAGCAGCACTTC. Encoded protein: CSACTGTGGEQHF.

This clonotype has more than one count but fewer than ten. V is TRBV6-1 and J is TRBJ1-2, with a weak D call TRBD1 (5 bases). Trimming removed 5 bases at V and 5 bases at J, with 15 bases between. The CDR3 contains 14 residues. Germline V gene sequence: CDR1 MNHNS, CDR2 SASEGT. CDR3 nucleotides: TGTGCCAGCAGTTACTGGGGGACGGATTATGGCTACACCTTC. Translated, it gives CASSYWGTDYGYTF.

The rearrangement links TRBV10-3 to TRBJ2-7, with 12 bases identical to TRBD2. This CDR3 spans 17 amino acids. The V gene's germline CDR1 is ENHRY and CDR2 SYGVKD. V was clipped by 10 bases and J by 2 bases; unmatched bases: 15. Here the CDR3 reads CATAETSGGGGTYEQYF. In DNA, the CDR3 is TGTGCCACTGCCGAGACTAGCGGGGGTGGCGGAACCTACGAGCAGTACTTC.

This clonotype came up many times. This chain uses TRBV20-1 with TRBJ2-7; D unresolved. The germline V gene encodes CDR1 DFQATT and CDR2 SNEGSKA (reference sequence). Trimming removed 1 base from V and 7 bases from J, with 8 bases in between. This CDR3 is built from 11 residues. CDR3 nucleotide sequence: TGCAGTGCTAGAGCCGGGTTGGAGCAGTACTTC. As protein: CSARAGLEQYF.

Ten or more counts support this clonotype. At one boundary the junction diverges from the germline segment, which might be a read error. The CDR3 sequence: CASSLGARETQYF. The CDR3 region has the DNA TGTGCCAGCAGCTTGGGGGCGAGAGAGACCCAGTACTTC. The rearrangement links TRBV5-1 to TRBJ2-5; a possible D gene is TRBD1 (6 bases). This CDR3 is 13 amino acids long. Germline CDR1 is SGHRS and CDR2 is YFSETQ.

V is TRBV2 and J is TRBJ2-7, with TRBD1 identical over 8 bases. Germline assignment: CDR1 SNHLY and CDR2 FYNNEI. Trimming removed 6 bases from V and 5 bases from J; junction bases left unmatched: 6. The CDR3 loop spans 13 amino acids. The CDR3 DNA sequence: TGTGCCAGCAGGTGGACAGGGTCCCACGAGCAGTACTTC. It yields the protein CASRWTGSHEQYF.

This clonotype was observed many times. CDR3 residues: CASSQPEGFEAFF. The CDR3 bases are TGTGCCAGCAGTCAGCCTGAAGGGTTCGAAGCTTTCTTT. The J gene is TRBJ1-1, the V gene TRBV7-8; D remains unclear. V lost 6 bases and J lost 8, with 16 bases in between. The CDR3 has 13 residues. Germline loops: CDR1 SGHVS, CDR2 FQNEAQ.

This chain joins TRBV2 and TRBJ1-3, with D possibly being TRBD1 (6 bases). Deletions cut 8 bases from V and 8 bases from J, with 16 bases between. The CDR3 sequence is 13 residues long. From germline, CDR1 is SNHLY and CDR2 FYNNEI. The CDR3: CASGGGYGYTIYF. The DNA of the CDR3 is TGTGCCAGCGGGGGGGGCTATGGCTACACCATATATTTT.

This chain joins TRBV6-5 and TRBJ1-2, with 9 bases that match TRBD1. The CDR3 covers 13 residues. The V gene end was trimmed by 6 bases and the J gene end by 8 bases; junction bases not matched to a gene: 7. CDR1 is MNHEY, CDR2 SVGAGI, per germline. Here the CDR3 DNA reads TGTGCCAGCAGGCGGGGACAGGGTCGGGGCTACACCTTC. Residues: CASRRGQGRGYTF.